Below, one T cell receptor beta chain is given with its context. The target antigen is unknown. These data originate in a study of identical twins. Findings and limits, study-wide: While abundant cord blood beta clonotypes carried fewer insertions, memory repertoires showed no such pattern. Researchers caution that invariant MAIT and iNKT cells could partly confound zero-insertion analyses. The models gave estimates that fell short of the out-of-frame TCR alpha sharing seen in monozygotic twins. Twin pairs' shared out-of-frame alpha sequences were enriched in low generation probability.

The CDR3 totals 15 residues. The V end was cut by 2 bases, the J end by 4 bases, with 12 bases between. One entry per CDR3 protein, called by TCRdb with MiXCR from the 5' RACE reads. The data contain some 630,000 distinct CDR3 sequences, around 7.4% of them seen just once; the ten biggest clones take up roughly 1.6%. The data also belong to a second study, concerning yellow fever vaccine responses in identical twins.

The receptor's source is a woman younger than 30 in good health. The specimen was PBMCs. This chain links TRBV12-3 or TRBV12-4 with TRBJ1-5; D not resolved. CDR3 nucleotide sequence: TGTGCCAGCAGTTTATTGAAGAGGGAAAATCAGCCCCAGCATTTT. This translates into CASSLLKRENQPQHF.